The table lists the clone carrying this T cell receptor (beta chain) with a few counts. The data were taken from a study of T cells in Graves' hyperthyroidism and ophthalmopathy. The CDR3 has 15 amino acids. Trimming removed 1 base at V and 6 bases at J, with 15 bases between. Looked up from germline, CDR1 is LNHDA and CDR2 is SQIVND (reference sequence). The TCR beta CDR3 regions underwent amplification using RNA transcripts as the source. A set of HTBI primers served as the primers for a first-round RT-PCR of the TCR CDR3. Using its own MiXCR run on the multiplex PCR reads, TCRdb lists one record per CDR3 protein. The table shows around 690,000 distinct CDR3 sequences, with 15% to 20% occurring only once.

The TCR originated in a man between 45 and 60 years old with Graves' hyperthyroidism. Sequencing input: blood. The chain is built from TRBV19 and TRBJ1-2, with a possible D match to TRBD1 (5 bases). This CDR3 reads CASSIGGAPPNGYTF. In DNA form, the CDR3 reads TGTGCCAGTAGTATAGGAGGGGCGCCTCCCAATGGCTACACCTTC.